These 4 T cell receptor beta chains were all obtained from the same sample, sequenced in a study of blood T cells in healthy people across ages. Using a J-beta primer mix together with a sample-barcoded 5' primer, a second PCR was run for roughly 6 to 11 cycles. TCRdb re-derived calls from the 5' RACE reads in MiXCR, one entry per CDR3 protein. The sample includes under 2,000,000 distinct CDR3 sequences, about 50% of them seen just once. The sequenced sample was blood. These receptors all stem from a woman between 40 and 55 years old in good health.

The chain carries TRBV2 and TRBJ1-6; D call uncertain. The CDR3 loop spans 13 amino acids. The V gene lost 7 bases and the J gene lost 4 bases, with 8 bases spanning the gap. Looked up from germline, CDR1 is SNHLY and CDR2 is FYNNEI. The CDR3, as DNA: TGTGCCAGCACCCCAGCTTATAATTCACCCCTCCACTTT. Its translation is CASTPAYNSPLHF.

This clonotype has just a few counts. The chain employs TRBV7-2 and TRBJ2-1, with TRBD1 as a possible D gene (6 bases). In germline, CDR1 is SGHTA, CDR2 FQGNSA. Trimming left V 5 bases short and J 4 bases short, with 12 bases between. CDR3 length: 14 amino acids. The CDR3: CASSPRQVYNEQFF. The DNA of the CDR3 is TGTGCCAGCAGCCCCAGACAGGTATACAATGAGCAGTTCTTC.

The gene calls are TRBV20-1 and TRBJ1-5; TRBD1 matches 8 bases. Germline lookup yields CDR1 DFQATT and CDR2 SNEGSKA (reference sequence). This CDR3 region has 19 residues. J gave up 2 bases and V 1 base, and 16 bases lay outside the gene matches. CDR3 DNA sequence: TGCAGTGCTAGAGCTGGACAGGGTTTTAAATTCGAAGGCAATCAGCCCCAGCATTTT. This translates into CSARAGQGFKFEGNQPQHF.

The chain recombines TRBV20-1 with TRBJ2-3, with D maybe TRBD2 (6 bases). Per germline, CDR1 DFQATT and CDR2 SNEGSKA (reference sequence). CDR3 length: 16 residues. V was cut by 6 bases and J by 1 base, with 20 bases left in between. CDR3 sequence: CSAHNPKRVGTDTQYF. CDR3 DNA: TGCAGTGCCCATAATCCCAAGCGGGTAGGCACAGATACGCAGTATTTT.